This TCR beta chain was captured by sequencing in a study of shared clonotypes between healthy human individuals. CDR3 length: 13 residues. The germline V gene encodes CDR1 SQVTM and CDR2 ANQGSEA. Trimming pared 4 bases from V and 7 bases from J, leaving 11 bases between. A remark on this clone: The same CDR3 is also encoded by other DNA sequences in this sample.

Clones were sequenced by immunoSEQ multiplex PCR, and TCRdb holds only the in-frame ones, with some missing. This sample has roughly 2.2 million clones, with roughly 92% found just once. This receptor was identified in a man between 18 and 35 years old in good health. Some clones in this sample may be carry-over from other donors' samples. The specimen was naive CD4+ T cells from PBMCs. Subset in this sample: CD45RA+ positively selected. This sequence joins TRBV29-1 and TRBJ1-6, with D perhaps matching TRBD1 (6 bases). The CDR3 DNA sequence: TGCAGCGTTGTAACAGGGTACAATTCACCCCTCCACTTT. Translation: CSVVTGYNSPLHF.